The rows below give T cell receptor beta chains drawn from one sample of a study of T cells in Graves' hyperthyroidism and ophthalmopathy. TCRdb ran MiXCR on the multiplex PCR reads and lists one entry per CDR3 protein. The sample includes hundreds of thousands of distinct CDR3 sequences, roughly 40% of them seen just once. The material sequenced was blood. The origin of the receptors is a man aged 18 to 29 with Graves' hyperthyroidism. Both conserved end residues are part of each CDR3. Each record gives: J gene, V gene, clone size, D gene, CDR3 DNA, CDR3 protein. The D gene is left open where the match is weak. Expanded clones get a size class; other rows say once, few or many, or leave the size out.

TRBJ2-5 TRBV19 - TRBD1 TGTGCCAGTAGTAAAACCCGGGACAGGACGGCGGAGGAGACCCAGTACTTC CASSKTRDRTAEETQYF
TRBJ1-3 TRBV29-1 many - TGCAGCGTCCGCAGGGGCAAGAACACCATATATTTT CSVRRGKNTIYF
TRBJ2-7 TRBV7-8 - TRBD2 TGTGCCAGCAGCCAAGGGCTAGCGGGTGCCTCCTACGAGCAGTACTTC CASSQGLAGASYEQYF
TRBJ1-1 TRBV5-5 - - TGTGCCAGCAGCTTATTCAAAGGGGAACGGCACACTGAAGCTTTCTTT CASSLFKGERHTEAFF
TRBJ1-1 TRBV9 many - TGTGCCAGCAGCGGAGGGCGGTCCACTGAAGCTTTCTTT CASSGGRSTEAFF
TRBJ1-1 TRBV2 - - TGTGCCAGCAGCTCCCGGGACTTACCCTTTGAAGCTTTCTTT CASSSRDLPFEAFF
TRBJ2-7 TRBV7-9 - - TGTGCCAGCAGCCCCGGCGGGGTTACCTACGAGCAGTACTTC CASSPGGVTYEQYF
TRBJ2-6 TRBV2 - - TGTGCCAGCAGGAGGGAGCGTGGGGCCAACGTCCTGACTTTC CASRRERGANVLTF
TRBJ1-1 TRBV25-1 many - TGTGCCAGCAGTGAAATGTACGGCGACACTGAAGCTTTCTTT CASSEMYGDTEAFF
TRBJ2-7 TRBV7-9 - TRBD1 TGTGCCAGCAGCTTAGAGAGGACAGGGGGGAACGAGCAGTACTTC CASSLERTGGNEQYF
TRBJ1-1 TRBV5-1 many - TGCGCCAGCAGCTTGGACCAGGGACCTGAAGCTTTCTTT CASSLDQGPEAFF
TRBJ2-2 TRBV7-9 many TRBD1 TGTGCCAGCAGTCCGGGACAGCTGAACACCGGGGAGCTGTTTTTT CASSPGQLNTGELFF
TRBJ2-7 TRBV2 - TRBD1 TGTGCCAGCAGTTACACTGCCGGGACAGACTACGAGCAGTACTTC CASSYTAGTDYEQYF
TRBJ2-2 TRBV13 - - TGTGCCAGCAGCTTAGAACCACAGGACACCGGGGAGCTGTTTTTT CASSLEPQDTGELFF
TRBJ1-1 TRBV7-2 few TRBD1 TGTGCCAGCAGTATGATAAGACAGGGGCAAACTGAAGCTTTCTTT CASSMIRQGQTEAFF
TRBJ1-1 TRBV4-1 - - TGCGCCAGCAGCCAAGATAAATTGGCGGCAGGGGAAGGACTTAGTGAAGCTTTCTTT CASSQDKLAAGEGLSEAFF
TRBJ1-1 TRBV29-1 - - TGCAGCGTTGAATTAGCGGGAAGTGGCACTGAAGCTTTCTTT CSVELAGSGTEAFF
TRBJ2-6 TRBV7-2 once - TGTGCCAGCAGCCAAGCCCCTCCCGGGTCCTTTACTTTC CASSQAPPGSFTF
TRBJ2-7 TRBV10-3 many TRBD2 TGTGCCATCGGGGAGGGGTCATCCTACGAGCAGTACTTC CAIGEGSSYEQYF
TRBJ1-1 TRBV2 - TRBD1 TGTGCCAGCAGTGAAGTTGACCAGGGGGCGACCCCTGAAGCTTTCTTT CASSEVDQGATPEAFF
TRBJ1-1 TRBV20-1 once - TGCAGTGCCCCCCGGACAGATATGAACACTGAAGCTTTCTTT CSAPRTDMNTEAFF
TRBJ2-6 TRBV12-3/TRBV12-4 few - TGTGCCAGCAGTTTCTCCTTGGGGGGCTCTGGGGCCAACGTCCTGACTTTC CASSFSLGGSGANVLTF
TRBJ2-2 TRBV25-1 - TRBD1 TGTGCCAGCAGTGATCGTAGGGCAGGGGGAGTCACTCGGCTGTTTTTT CASSDRRAGGVTRLFF
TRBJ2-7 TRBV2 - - TGTGCCAGCAATTCCAGGGTGGCCTACGAGCAGTACTTC CASNSRVAYEQYF
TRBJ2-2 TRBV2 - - TGTGCCAGCGTTGTCCAGGGTGCGGGGGAGCTGTTTTTT CASVVQGAGELFF
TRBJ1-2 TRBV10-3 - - TGTGCCATCAGTGAGCAGGGTGACGCCTATGGCTACACCTTC CAISEQGDAYGYTF
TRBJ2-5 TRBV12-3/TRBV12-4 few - TGTGCCACCGCTATGGGGGGAGAGACCCAGTACTTC CATAMGGETQYF
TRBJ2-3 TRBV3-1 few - TGTGCCAGCAGCCCCGGGAGTCTCACAGATACGCAGTATTTT CASSPGSLTDTQYF
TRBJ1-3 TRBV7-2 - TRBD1 TGTGCCAGCAACTCACCGGGACAGGTTGGAAACACCATATATTTT CASNSPGQVGNTIYF
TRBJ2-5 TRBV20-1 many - TGCAGTGCTAGTGGCCTAGGCTCGGTGGAGACCCAGTACTTC CSASGLGSVETQYF
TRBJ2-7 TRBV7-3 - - TGTGCCAGCAGCCCCGATGGAGGGGGGGCATACGAGCAGTACTTC CASSPDGGGAYEQYF
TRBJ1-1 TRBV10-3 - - TGTGCCATCAGAGCAAGAAAGGGGGCTGAAGCTTTCTTT CAIRARKGAEAFF
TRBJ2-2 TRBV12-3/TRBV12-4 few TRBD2 TGCGCCAGCAGCCCTGGACTAGCGGGGGTCACCGGGGAGCTGTTTTTT CASSPGLAGVTGELFF
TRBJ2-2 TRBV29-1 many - TGCAGCGTTGCCCCGGACGGCGGGGAGCTGTTTTTT CSVAPDGGELFF
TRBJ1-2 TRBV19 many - TGTGCCAGTAGTACACCCACCACAGGGAACTATGGCTACACCTTC CASSTPTTGNYGYTF
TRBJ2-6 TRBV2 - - TGTGCCAGCAGTGCAGGGTGGGACACTGAAGCTTTC CASSAGWDTEAF
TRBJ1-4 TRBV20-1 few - TGCAGTGCTAGAGATACGGGCGATGAAAAACTGTTTTTT CSARDTGDEKLFF
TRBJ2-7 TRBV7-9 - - TGTGCCAGCAGCTTAGCGTCGTTGGGGAGACATAACGAGCAGTACTTC CASSLASLGRHNEQYF
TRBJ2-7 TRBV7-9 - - TGTGCCAGCAGCGGGGACTCCTCTCGGGAGCAGTACTTC CASSGDSSREQYF
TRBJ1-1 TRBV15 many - TGTGCCACCAGTCTCGGTAATATGGCCGGGAAACCTGAAGCTTTCTTT CATSLGNMAGKPEAFF
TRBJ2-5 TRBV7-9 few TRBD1 TGTGCCAGCAGCTTAGGGGACAGGGGAGTTGGAGAGACCCAGTACTTC CASSLGDRGVGETQYF